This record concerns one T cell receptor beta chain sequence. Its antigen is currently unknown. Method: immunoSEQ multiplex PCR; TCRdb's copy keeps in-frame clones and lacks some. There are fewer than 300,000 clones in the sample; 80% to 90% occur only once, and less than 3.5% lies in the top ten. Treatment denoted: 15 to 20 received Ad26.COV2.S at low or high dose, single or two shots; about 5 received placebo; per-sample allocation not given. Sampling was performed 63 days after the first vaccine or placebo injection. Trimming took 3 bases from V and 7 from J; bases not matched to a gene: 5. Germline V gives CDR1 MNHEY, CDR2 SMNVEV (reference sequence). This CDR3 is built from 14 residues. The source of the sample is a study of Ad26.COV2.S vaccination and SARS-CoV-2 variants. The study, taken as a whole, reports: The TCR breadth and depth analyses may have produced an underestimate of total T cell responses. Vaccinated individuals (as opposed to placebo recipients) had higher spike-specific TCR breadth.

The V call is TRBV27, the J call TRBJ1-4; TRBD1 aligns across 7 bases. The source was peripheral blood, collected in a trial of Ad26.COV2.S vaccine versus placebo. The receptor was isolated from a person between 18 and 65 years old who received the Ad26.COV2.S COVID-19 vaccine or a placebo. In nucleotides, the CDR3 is TGTGCCAGCAGTTTTCAGCCAGGGGGTGAAAAACTGTTTTTT. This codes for CASSFQPGGEKLFF.